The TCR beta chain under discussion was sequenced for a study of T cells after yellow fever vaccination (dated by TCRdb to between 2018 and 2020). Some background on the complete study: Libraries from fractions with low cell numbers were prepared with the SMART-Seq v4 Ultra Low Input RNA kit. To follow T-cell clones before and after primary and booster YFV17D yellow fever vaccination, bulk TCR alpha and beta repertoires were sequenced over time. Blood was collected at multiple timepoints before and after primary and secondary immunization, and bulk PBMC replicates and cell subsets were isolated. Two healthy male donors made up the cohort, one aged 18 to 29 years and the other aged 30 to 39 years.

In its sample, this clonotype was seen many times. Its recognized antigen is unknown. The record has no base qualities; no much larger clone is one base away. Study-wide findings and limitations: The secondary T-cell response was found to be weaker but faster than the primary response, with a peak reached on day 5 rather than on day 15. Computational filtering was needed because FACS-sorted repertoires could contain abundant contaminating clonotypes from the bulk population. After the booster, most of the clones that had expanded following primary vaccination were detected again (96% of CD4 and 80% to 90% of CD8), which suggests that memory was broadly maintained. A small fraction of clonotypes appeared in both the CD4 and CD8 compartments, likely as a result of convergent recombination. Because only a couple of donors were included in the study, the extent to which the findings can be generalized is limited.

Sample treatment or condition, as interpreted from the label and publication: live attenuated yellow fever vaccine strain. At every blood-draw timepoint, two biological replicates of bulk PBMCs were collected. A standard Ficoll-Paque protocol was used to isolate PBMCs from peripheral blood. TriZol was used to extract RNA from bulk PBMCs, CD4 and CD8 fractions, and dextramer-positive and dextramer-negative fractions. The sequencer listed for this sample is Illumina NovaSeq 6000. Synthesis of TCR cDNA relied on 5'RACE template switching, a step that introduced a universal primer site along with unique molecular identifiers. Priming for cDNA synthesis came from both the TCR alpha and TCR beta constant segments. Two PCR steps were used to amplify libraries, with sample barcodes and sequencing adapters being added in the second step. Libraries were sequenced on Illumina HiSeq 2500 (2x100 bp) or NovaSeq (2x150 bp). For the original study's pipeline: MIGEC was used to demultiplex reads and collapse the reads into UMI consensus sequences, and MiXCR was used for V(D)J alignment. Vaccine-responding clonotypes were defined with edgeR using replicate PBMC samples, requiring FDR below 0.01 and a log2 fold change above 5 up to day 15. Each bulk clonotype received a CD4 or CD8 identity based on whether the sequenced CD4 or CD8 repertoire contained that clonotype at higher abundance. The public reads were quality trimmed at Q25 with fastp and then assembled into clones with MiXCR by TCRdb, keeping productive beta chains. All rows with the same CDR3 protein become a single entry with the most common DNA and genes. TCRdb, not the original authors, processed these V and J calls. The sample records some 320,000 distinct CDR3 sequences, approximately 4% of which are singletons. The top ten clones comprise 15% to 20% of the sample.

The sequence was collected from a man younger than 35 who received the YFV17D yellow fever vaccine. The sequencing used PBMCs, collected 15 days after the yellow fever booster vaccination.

The DNA sequence is given as TGCGCCAGCAGCCAAGATGTATGGACTTTTCGTGATACGCAGTATTTT. Its protein reads: CASSQDVWTFRDTQYF. The receptor chain draws on TRBV4-3 and TRBJ2-3; TRBD2 could be the D gene, as 5 bases match. The CDR3 numbers 16 residues from cysteine through phenylalanine. Only the CDR3 DNA is retained, 48 bases long and in frame from the first base. The germline V gene encodes CDR1 LGHNA and CDR2 YSLEER. Trimming removed 0 bases from V and 6 bases from J, leaving 16 bases between the germline ends.